A single TCR beta chain is shown here with its context. The CDR3 covers 14 residues. Germline-derived CDR1 and CDR2 are GTSNPN and SVGIG (reference sequence). V was pared by 4 bases and J by 7 bases, with 19 bases between. This sample's treatment: some 20 received Ad26.COV2.S at low or high dose, single or two shots; several received placebo; per-sample allocation not given. Specimen acquisition occurred on day 63 following the initial vaccine or placebo injection. This Boston cohort included adults aged 18-55 years. This record comes from a study of Ad26.COV2.S vaccination and SARS-CoV-2 variants. The data were produced by immunoSEQ multiplex PCR, yet TCRdb's version contains in-frame clones alone and is incomplete. Here the sample spans about 480,000 clones, 70% to 90% being singletons.

This TCR was sampled from a person aged 18 to 65 who received the Ad26.COV2.S COVID-19 vaccine or a placebo. The rearrangement uses TRBV30 and TRBJ1-1; tentatively, D is TRBD1 (5 bases). This specimen consisted of peripheral blood, obtained in a trial of Ad26.COV2.S vaccine versus placebo. The CDR3 loop reads CAWTPGVSRGEAFF. CDR3 in DNA: TGTGCCTGGACCCCCGGGGTTTCTAGGGGTGAAGCTTTCTTT.